This paragraph covers one T cell receptor beta chain sequence. The specificity of this receptor is unknown. Base qualities are not recorded, but no much larger clone differs from it by a single base. This sample was included in a study of blood T cell repertoires in COVID-19 (dated by TCRdb to 2020 to 2021). Looking at the study overall: Samples from collaborators originated in the United States, Italy and Spain and spanned both the acute and convalescent phases of COVID-19. The material from the prospective study consisted of cDNA or gDNA derived from T cells, B-cell-depleted T cells, or PBMCs. Deeply sampled blood TCRbeta repertoires from subjects exposed to, actively infected with, or recovered from COVID-19 were included in the dataset. Where HLA class I and class II types were available, the types were taken from metadata supplied by the sample provider, not from assay-based typing. Samples were obtained from the ongoing ImmuneRACE study (first 160 participants) and from over 1,000 subjects provided by 6 global collaborators. The repertoires were released in a freely available public database intended as a resource for research on the immune response to SARS-CoV-2. Sample metadata almost always included a de-identified subject ID, COVID-19 status, age in years and sex. What the authors observed across the whole study: The quantity of clinical and demographic metadata differed by source and by participant and was supplied without curation.

TCRbeta CDR3 regions were amplified from genomic DNA by means of the immunoSEQ Assay, a bias-controlled multiplex PCR. Turning to the authors' computational methods: Within the assay, amplification of reference gene primers was used to estimate how many nucleated cells each sample contained. Sequence reads were collapsed and filtered to measure the absolute abundance of every unique TCRbeta CDR3 rearrangement. For each sample, productive Simpson clonality was calculated as the square root of Simpson's diversity index across productive rearrangements. As stored in TCRdb, this immuneACCESS dataset retains in-frame rearrangements with V and J assigned. A fraction of the clones does not appear; measured against another copy, unresolved V genes explain less than half of the discrepancy, and the remainder lacks a known reason. V, J and clone size reflect that table, while D and trimming were determined from the DNA. This sample has 70,000 or so clones in its table, and roughly 74% of those were observed once. Of the sample, about 16% falls within the top ten clones.

Each collaborating institution followed its own protocols to collect whole blood in K2EDTA tubes. For TCRbeta analysis, collaborators shipped samples as frozen whole blood, isolated PBMCs, or DNA extracted from either of those sample types. The germline V gene (reference sequence) provides CDR1 LGHDT and CDR2 YNNKEL. After removal of 3 bases from V and 6 bases from J, the junction retains 2 bases not matched to a gene. From its cysteine to its phenylalanine, the CDR3 spans 12 amino acids. CDR3 DNA is the only sequence kept; it has 36 bases, read in frame from the first base. The rearrangement joined TRBV3-1 (or the pseudogene TRBV3-2) to TRBJ2-7; TRBD1 aligns with 7 central bases. Specimen: peripheral blood. This TCR came from a human donor in a cohort sampled during active COVID-19. DNA sequence: TGTGCCAGCAGCCAGAGGACAGGCGAGCAGTACTTC. The translation is CASSQRTGEQYF.